These T cell receptor beta chains were read from a single sample in a study of identical twins. Each CDR3 protein gets one entry after TCRdb re-called the 5' RACE reads with MiXCR. The sample has about 470,000 distinct CDR3 sequences; roughly 26% are singletons. These data also featured in a second study, about T cells expressing NK-cell markers.

Sequenced material: CD4+ T cells sorted from blood. The receptors shown here come from a young woman in good health. Each CDR3 is given with its conserved first and last residue. The D gene is left open where the match is weak. Size is stated for part of the rows, as once, few or many counts, or as a class when the clone is expanded.

V gene	D gene	J gene	clone size	CDR3 protein	CDR3 DNA
TRBV15	-	TRBJ2-5	-	CATSRTTGIGSQTQYF	TGTGCCACCAGCCGTACAACAGGGATCGGCAGCCAAACCCAGTACTTC
TRBV29-1	TRBD2	TRBJ2-1	-	CSFWTSGDVGEQFF	TGCAGCTTCTGGACTAGCGGGGATGTGGGTGAGCAGTTCTTC
TRBV5-1	TRBD1	TRBJ2-1	-	CASSHIPGQGSNEQFF	TGCGCCAGCAGTCATATACCGGGACAGGGGAGCAATGAGCAGTTCTTC
TRBV18	TRBD2	TRBJ2-3	-	CASSPPRPSGATDTQYF	TGTGCCAGCTCACCACCTAGGCCTAGCGGGGCCACAGATACGCAGTATTTT
TRBV5-1	TRBD2	TRBJ2-1	-	CASSPGTSGEIEFF	TGCGCCAGCAGCCCCGGGACTAGCGGTGAGATAGAGTTCTTC
TRBV9	-	TRBJ2-1	few	CASSVVYNEQFF	TGTGCCAGCAGCGTAGTCTACAATGAGCAGTTCTTC
TRBV5-1	-	TRBJ1-4	-	CASSKTQVAEKLFF	TGCGCCAGCAGCAAGACCCAAGTCGCCGAAAAACTGTTTTTT
TRBV27	TRBD2	TRBJ2-2	few	CASSYGLAGSTNTGELFF	TGTGCCAGCAGTTACGGACTAGCGGGGAGCACGAACACCGGGGAGCTGTTTTTT
TRBV9	-	TRBJ1-2	-	CASSPTGLSYGYTF	TGTGCCAGCAGCCCGACCGGGCTTTCTTATGGCTACACCTTC
TRBV7-2	-	TRBJ1-2	many	CASRRTEDGYTF	TGTGCCAGCCGCAGGACAGAGGATGGCTACACCTTC
TRBV7-8	-	TRBJ2-3	-	CASSLRAVTDTQYF	TGTGCCAGCAGCTTAAGAGCGGTCACAGATACGCAGTATTTT
TRBV12-3/TRBV12-4	TRBD1	TRBJ2-7	-	CASSTPGQGYEQYF	TGTGCCAGCAGTACACCGGGACAGGGCTACGAGCAGTACTTC
TRBV5-1	-	TRBJ2-1	-	CASSLGGGNSYNEQFF	TGCGCCAGCAGCTTGGGAGGGGGAAATTCCTACAATGAGCAGTTCTTC
TRBV6-2/TRBV6-3	-	TRBJ1-1	-	CASSYSKFGLDTEAFF	TGTGCCAGCAGTTACTCGAAGTTCGGACTGGACACTGAAGCTTTCTTT
TRBV27	-	TRBJ2-1	-	CASSHSRWERNEQFF	TGTGCCAGCAGCCATAGTCGGTGGGAGAGGAATGAGCAGTTCTTC
TRBV5-1	TRBD1	TRBJ2-7	-	CASSVTGAYYEQYF	TGCGCCAGCAGCGTGACAGGGGCATACTACGAGCAGTACTTC
TRBV6-2/TRBV6-3	-	TRBJ2-1	-	CASSSYRVKQFF	TGTGCCAGCAGTTCCTACAGGGTTAAGCAGTTCTTC
TRBV6-5	-	TRBJ2-7	-	CASSYSNRDYEQYF	TGTGCCAGCAGTTACTCAAATAGGGACTACGAGCAGTACTTC
TRBV27	-	TRBJ2-1	few	CASSFSGAFYNEQFF	TGTGCCAGCAGTTTTTCCGGGGCCTTCTACAATGAGCAGTTCTTC
TRBV12-5	-	TRBJ2-3	few	CASGWLRDGRPSTDTQYF	TGTGCTAGTGGTTGGCTGCGCGATGGACGGCCCAGCACAGATACGCAGTATTTT
TRBV10-1	TRBD2	TRBJ2-7	many	CASSESTSGSDEQYF	TGCGCCAGCAGTGAGTCGACTAGCGGGAGTGACGAGCAGTACTTC
TRBV6-1	-	TRBJ1-1	-	CASSSRLNPANTEAFF	TGTGCCAGCAGCTCACGCTTAAACCCCGCGAACACTGAAGCTTTCTTT
TRBV6-5	-	TRBJ2-7	many	CASSYQMIRGVTYEQYF	TGTGCCAGCAGTTATCAGATGATCAGGGGAGTAACCTACGAGCAGTACTTC
TRBV2	TRBD1	TRBJ2-3	few	CASSYLGTGLTDTQYF	TGTGCCAGCAGCTACCTGGGGACAGGGTTGACAGATACGCAGTATTTT
TRBV5-1	TRBD1	TRBJ1-1	many	CASSQLIGQGGTEAFF	TGCGCCAGCAGCCAACTCATTGGACAGGGAGGCACTGAAGCTTTCTTT
TRBV24-1	-	TRBJ2-5	-	CATSDLGETQYF	TGTGCCACCAGTGATTTGGGAGAGACCCAGTACTTC
TRBV7-9	-	TRBJ2-3	few	CAGSDTDTQYF	TGTGCGGGATCGGACACAGATACGCAGTATTTT
TRBV10-3	-	TRBJ1-5	-	CAISNPNQPQHF	TGTGCCATAAGCAACCCCAATCAGCCCCAGCATTTT
TRBV5-1	-	TRBJ1-6	few	CASSLADIGNSPLHF	TGCGCCAGCAGCTTGGCGGACATCGGAAATTCACCCCTCCACTTT
TRBV20-1	TRBD1	TRBJ2-2	few	CSAPGQPGELFF	TGCAGTGCCCCGGGACAGCCCGGGGAGCTGTTTTTT
TRBV20-1	-	TRBJ1-5	few	CSALKVGRGNQPQHF	TGCAGTGCCCTGAAAGTGGGGCGCGGGAATCAGCCCCAGCATTTT
TRBV30	-	TRBJ2-5	few	CAWSVGLRETQYF	TGTGCCTGGAGTGTGGGACTTCGGGAGACCCAGTACTTC
TRBV5-4	TRBD2	TRBJ2-3	once	CASSLVAGGLDTQYF	TGTGCCAGCAGCTTGGTGGCGGGGGGGTTAGATACGCAGTATTTT
TRBV6-5	TRBD2	TRBJ2-1	many	CASSYSPPSGIYNEQFF	TGTGCCAGCAGTTACTCTCCCCCTAGCGGGATTTATAATGAGCAGTTCTTC
TRBV10-3	-	TRBJ2-7	few	CAISEFPRGQSTYEQYF	TGTGCCATCAGTGAATTTCCACGCGGACAGTCGACCTACGAGCAGTACTTC
TRBV7-2	-	TRBJ2-7	-	CASSSSLSGSYEQYF	TGTGCCAGCAGCTCGTCCCTGAGCGGCTCCTACGAGCAGTACTTC
TRBV11-2	-	TRBJ2-7	few	CASSLGAAARYF	TGTGCCAGCAGCTTAGGTGCGGCAGCGCGGTACTTC
TRBV4-1	-	TRBJ1-6	few	CASSQEPRNSPLHF	TGCGCCAGCAGCCAAGAACCGCGGAATTCACCCCTCCACTTT
TRBV19	-	TRBJ2-2	-	CASKGGGTATGELFF	TGTGCCAGTAAGGGAGGGGGGACTGCGACCGGGGAGCTGTTTTTT
TRBV6-1	-	TRBJ2-7	-	CASTSGRRSSYEQYF	TGTGCCAGCACAAGCGGGCGTAGGAGCTCCTACGAGCAGTACTTC
TRBV20-1	-	TRBJ2-1	-	CSARGLRVDEQFF	TGCAGTGCTAGGGGACTCCGTGTTGATGAGCAGTTCTTC
TRBV9	-	TRBJ2-2	-	CASSAYRGAPGELFF	TGTGCCAGCAGCGCGTACAGAGGGGCGCCCGGGGAGCTGTTTTTT
TRBV6-5	TRBD1	TRBJ2-7	-	CASSWTGDSYEQYF	TGTGCCAGCAGTTGGACAGGCGACTCCTACGAGCAGTACTTC
TRBV3-1	TRBD1	TRBJ2-5	few	CASSRTGGRIEETQYF	TGTGCCAGCAGCCGGACAGGGGGGCGTATCGAAGAGACCCAGTACTTC
TRBV11-2	-	TRBJ2-3	-	CASSLYQRSDKYF	TGTGCCAGCAGCTTATATCAAAGGTCCGATAAGTATTTT
TRBV6-5	TRBD2	TRBJ2-3	-	CASSYWRGAPDTQYF	TGTGCCAGCAGTTATTGGCGGGGGGCGCCAGATACGCAGTATTTT
TRBV6-2/TRBV6-3	-	TRBJ1-5	-	CASSPPMKPQHF	TGTGCCAGCAGTCCCCCCATGAAGCCCCAGCATTTT
TRBV6-2/TRBV6-3	TRBD2	TRBJ2-3	few	CASERDSPPCQYF	TGTGCCAGCGAGCGGGACTCTCCTCCCTGCCAGTATTTT
TRBV11-2	TRBD1	TRBJ2-1	few	CASSYSGTRGQVRNEQFF	TGTGCCAGCAGCTACTCAGGGACCAGGGGGCAAGTTCGAAATGAGCAGTTCTTC
TRBV29-1	TRBD1	TRBJ2-7	few	CSVEDRRTGSKLGEQYF	TGCAGCGTTGAAGATCGACGGACAGGGTCGAAACTGGGCGAGCAGTACTTC
TRBV7-2	TRBD1	TRBJ1-2	-	CASSFDRGWGYTF	TGTGCCAGCAGCTTCGACAGGGGCTGGGGCTACACCTTC
TRBV7-9	-	TRBJ1-2	-	CASSLTRGYTF	TGTGCCAGCAGCTTAACGAGAGGCTACACCTTC
TRBV10-3	TRBD2	TRBJ2-3	-	CAIGTSGSANTQYF	TGTGCCATAGGGACTAGCGGGAGTGCAAATACGCAGTATTTT
TRBV20-1	TRBD1	TRBJ2-4	few	CSAQGAIAKNIQYF	TGCAGTGCCCAGGGGGCGATAGCCAAAAACATTCAGTACTTC